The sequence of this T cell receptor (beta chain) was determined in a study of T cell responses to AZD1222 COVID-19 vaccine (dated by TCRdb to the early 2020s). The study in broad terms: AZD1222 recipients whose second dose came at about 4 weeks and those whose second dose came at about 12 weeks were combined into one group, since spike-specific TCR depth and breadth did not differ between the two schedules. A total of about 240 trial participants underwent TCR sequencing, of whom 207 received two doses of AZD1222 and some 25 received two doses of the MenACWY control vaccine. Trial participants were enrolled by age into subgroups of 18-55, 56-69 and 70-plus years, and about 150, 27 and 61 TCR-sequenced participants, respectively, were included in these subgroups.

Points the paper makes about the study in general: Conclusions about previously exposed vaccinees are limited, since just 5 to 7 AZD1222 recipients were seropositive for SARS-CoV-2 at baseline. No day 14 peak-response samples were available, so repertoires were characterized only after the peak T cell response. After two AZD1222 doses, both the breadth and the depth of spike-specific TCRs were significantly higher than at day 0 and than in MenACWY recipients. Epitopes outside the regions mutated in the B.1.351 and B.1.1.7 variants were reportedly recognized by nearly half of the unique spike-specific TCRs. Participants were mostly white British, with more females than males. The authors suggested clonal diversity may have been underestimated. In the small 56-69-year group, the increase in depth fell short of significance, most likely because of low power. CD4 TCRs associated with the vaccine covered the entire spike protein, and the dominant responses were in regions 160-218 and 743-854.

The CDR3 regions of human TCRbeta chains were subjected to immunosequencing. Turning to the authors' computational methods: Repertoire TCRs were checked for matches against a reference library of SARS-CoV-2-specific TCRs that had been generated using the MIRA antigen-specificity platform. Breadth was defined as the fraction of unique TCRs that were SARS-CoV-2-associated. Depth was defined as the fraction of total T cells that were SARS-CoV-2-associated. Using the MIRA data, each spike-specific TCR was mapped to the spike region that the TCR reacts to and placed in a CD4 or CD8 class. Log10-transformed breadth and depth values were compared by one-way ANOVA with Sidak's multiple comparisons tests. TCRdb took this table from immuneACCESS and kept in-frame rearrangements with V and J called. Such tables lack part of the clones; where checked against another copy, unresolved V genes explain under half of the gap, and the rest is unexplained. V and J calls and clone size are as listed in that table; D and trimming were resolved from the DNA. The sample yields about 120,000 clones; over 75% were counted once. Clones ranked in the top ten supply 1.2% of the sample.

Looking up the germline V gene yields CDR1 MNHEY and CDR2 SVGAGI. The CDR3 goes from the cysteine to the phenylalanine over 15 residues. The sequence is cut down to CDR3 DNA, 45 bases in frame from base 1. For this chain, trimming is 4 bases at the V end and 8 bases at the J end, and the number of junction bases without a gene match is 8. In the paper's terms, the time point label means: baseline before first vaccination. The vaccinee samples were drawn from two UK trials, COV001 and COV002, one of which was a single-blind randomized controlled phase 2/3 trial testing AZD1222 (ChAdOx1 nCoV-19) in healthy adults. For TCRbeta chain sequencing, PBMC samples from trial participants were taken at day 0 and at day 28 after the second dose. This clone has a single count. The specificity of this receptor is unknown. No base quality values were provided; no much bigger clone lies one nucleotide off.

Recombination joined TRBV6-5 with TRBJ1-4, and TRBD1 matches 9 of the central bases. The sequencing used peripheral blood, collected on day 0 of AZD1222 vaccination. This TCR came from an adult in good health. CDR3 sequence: CASSLAGTGREKLFF. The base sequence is TGTGCCAGCAGTTTAGCGGGGACAGGGAGGGAAAAACTGTTTTTT.